The 14 T cell receptor beta chains listed next were all sequenced from one sample in a study of blood T cell repertoires in COVID-19. The method was immunoSEQ multiplex PCR; TCRdb's version includes in-frame clones alone and lacks a portion of them. The table records about 130,000 clones, roughly 90% of them present only once. Material for sequencing was peripheral blood. The receptors come from a man in his 70s with active COVID-19.

As regards this clone: This sample includes further DNA sequences coding for the same CDR3. The chain joins TRBV5-1 to TRBJ2-5; unclear D gene. Germline CDR1 reads SGHRS; CDR2 reads YFSETQ. This CDR3 has 12 amino acids. V was clipped by 0 bases and J by 5 bases, with 5 bases between them. CDR3: CASSLALETQYF. The CDR3 DNA reads TGCGCCAGCAGCTTGGCCCTGGAGACCCAGTACTTC. The whole variable domain, remainder taken from reference TRBV5-1 and TRBJ2-5, is KAGVTQTPRYLIKTRGQQVTLSCSPISGHRSVSWYQQTPGQGLQFLFEYFSETQRNKGNFPGRFSGRQFSNSRSEMNVSTLELGDSALYLCASSLALETQYFGPGTRLLVL.

This clone appeared a few times. The chain employs TRBV14 and TRBJ2-2; 7 nucleotides line up with TRBD2. Germline CDR1 reads SGHDN; CDR2 reads FVKESK. The CDR3 runs 15 residues. The ends lost 4 bases at V and 4 bases at J; junction bases unmatched: 6. The CDR3 DNA is TGTGCCAGCAGCCGGTTCGGGGGGAGCACCGGGGAGCTGTTTTTT. It is translated as CASSRFGGSTGELFF.

This clone occurred once. The chain has TRBV6-2 or TRBV6-3 and TRBJ2-4; D possibly corresponds to TRBD2 (5 bases). This CDR3 region has 19 residues. The V and J ends lost 2 bases and 0 bases respectively, with 20 bases between them. CDR1 and CDR2 from the germline V gene are MNHEY and SVGEGT. Written as DNA, the CDR3 is TGTGCCAGCAGTTACAAGTCAGCGGAAGGTTTATTAGCCAAAAACATTCAGTACTTC. Translation: CASSYKSAEGLLAKNIQYF.

V is TRBV23-1 and J is TRBJ2-5; 10 bases map to TRBD1. TRBV23-1 counts as an open reading frame of uncertain function. The length of the CDR3 is 16 residues. J was trimmed by 2 bases and V by 6 bases; bases with no gene match: 9. The CDR3 protein is CASRPVRDRGQETQYF. Written as DNA, the CDR3 is TGCGCCAGCAGACCCGTCCGGGACAGGGGACAAGAGACCCAGTACTTC.

The chain couples TRBV18 to TRBJ2-5; TRBD2 agrees at 7 bases. CDR1 is KGHSH and CDR2 is LQKENI in the germline V gene. The V and J ends lost 3 bases and 1 base, in that order; junction bases with no gene match: 5. The CDR3 runs to 15 residues. CDR3 region: CASSPQLAAQETQYF. The CDR3 DNA sequence: TGTGCCAGCTCACCCCAGCTAGCGGCCCAAGAGACCCAGTACTTC. The full variable domain, in which reference TRBV18 and TRBJ2-5 provide the parts outside the CDR3, is NAGVMQNPRHLVRRRGQEARLRCSPMKGHSHVYWYRQLPEEGLKFMVYLQKENIIDESGMPKERFSAEFPKEGPSILRIQQVVRGDSAAYFCASSPQLAAQETQYFGPGTRLLVL.

The CDR3 DNA follows: TGTGCCAGCAGCCTCGGACAGGGGGACGGGGAGCTGTTTTTT. Translation gives CASSLGQGDGELFF. This chain links TRBV3-1 (or the pseudogene TRBV3-2) with TRBJ2-2; TRBD1 matches at 10 bases. The ends lost 4 bases at V and 7 bases at J; junction bases unmatched: 3. Germline V gene sequence: CDR1 LGHDT, CDR2 YNNKEL (reference sequence). This CDR3 region has 14 residues.

J is TRBJ1-4 and V is TRBV27; D not resolved. Trimming cost V 10 bases and J 0 bases, with 15 bases left between them. The V gene's germline CDR1 is MNHEY and CDR2 SMNVEV (reference sequence). The CDR3 is 15 amino acids. CDR3 coding DNA: TGTGCCACCTCCACGCGCCGTGCAACTAATGAAAAACTGTTTTTT. Protein product: CATSTRRATNEKLFF.

The V gene is TRBV19, the J gene TRBJ2-1; 16 bases match TRBD2. After removal of 5 bases from V and 7 bases from J, the junction contained 11 bases not matched to a gene. This CDR3 is 18 amino acids long. Per germline, CDR1 LNHDA and CDR2 SQIVND (reference sequence). CDR3 in amino acids: CASSPGTSGRARRNEQFF. CDR3 coding DNA: TGTGCCAGTAGTCCCGGGACTAGCGGGAGGGCCCGGCGGAATGAGCAGTTCTTC.

The chain recombines TRBV6-5 with TRBJ1-1; D might be TRBD1 (5 bases). Germline loops: CDR1 MNHEY, CDR2 SVGAGI. The germline V and J ends were trimmed by 6 bases and 3 bases, with 11 bases remaining between them. The CDR3 runs to 13 residues. The CDR3 DNA follows: TGTGCCAGCAGGACTGACAGTTACACTGAAGCTTTCTTT. It codes for CASRTDSYTEAFF.

The chain carries TRBV2 and TRBJ1-5; the D is unclear. CDR3 size: 13 residues. The V and J ends lost 4 bases and 8 bases respectively, with 12 bases between them. Per the germline V gene, CDR1 is SNHLY and CDR2 is FYNNEI. The CDR3: CASSVSGGKPQHF. For the CDR3, the DNA is TGTGCCAGCAGTGTCAGCGGAGGGAAGCCCCAGCATTTT. Supplemented by reference TRBV2 and TRBJ1-5, the full variable domain reads EPEVTQTPSHQVTQMGQEVILRCVPISNHLYFYWYRQILGQKVEFLVSFYNNEISEKSEIFDDQFSVERPDGSNFTLKIRSTKLEDSAMYFCASSVSGGKPQHFGDGTRLSIL.

V gene TRBV5-1 combines with J gene TRBJ2-2, with 11 bases lining up with TRBD2. With 5 bases clipped from V and 5 bases from J, the junction kept 8 bases outside the gene matches. The CDR3 runs 16 residues. Germline V lookup: CDR1 SGHRS, CDR2 YFSETQ. The CDR3 DNA reads as TGCGCCAGCAGTTCTAGACTAGCGGGACGGACCGGGGAGCTGTTTTTT. It translates to CASSSRLAGRTGELFF.

The chain is built from TRBV30 and TRBJ2-1; 10 bases agree with TRBD1. The CDR3 extends over 15 amino acids. The junction had 6 bases not matched to a gene; V was cut back by 3 bases and J by 4 bases. Germline values: CDR1 GTSNPN, CDR2 SVGIG (reference sequence). CDR3 sequence: CAWRGTGAPYNEQFF. The CDR3 nucleotides are TGTGCCTGGAGGGGGACAGGGGCCCCTTACAATGAGCAGTTCTTC.

This chain joins TRBV5-4 and TRBJ2-3; D is possibly TRBD2 (5 bases). Germline lookup yields CDR1 SGHNT and CDR2 YYREEE (reference sequence). The V and J ends lost 0 bases and 9 bases respectively, with 8 bases between them. There are 12 residues in the CDR3. The CDR3 protein is CASSLGTRTQYF. The CDR3 DNA sequence: TGTGCCAGCAGCTTGGGGACTCGCACGCAGTATTTT.

For this clone: A read error may account for a junction end that differs from germline. The rearrangement links TRBV7-7 to TRBJ2-1; TRBD1 aligns across 12 bases. From germline, CDR1 is SSHAT and CDR2 FNYEAQ (reference sequence). The CDR3 extends over 15 amino acids. CDR3 in DNA: TGTGCTAGCAGCTTAGGAGGGACAGGGGGCACTGAGCAGTTCTTC. Its protein is CASSLGGTGGTEQFF.